This is a list of T cell receptor beta chains from one sample in a study of blood T cell repertoires in COVID-19. Sequenced by immunoSEQ multiplex PCR; TCRdb stores in-frame clones only, minus some. This repertoire shows over 110,000 clones, 80% to 90% found once; its top ten account for less than 2%. The specimen sequenced was peripheral blood. The receptor source for this set is a woman between 50 and 59 years old with acute or convalescent COVID-19. Both conserved end residues are part of each CDR3. Fields, in order: CDR3 length, J gene, V gene, clone size, D gene, CDR3 protein, CDR3 DNA. A D gene is named only where the DNA matches it firmly. Clone size is not always given. Where it is, it says once, few, many or a class for expanded clones.

14 | TRBJ2-1 | TRBV2 | . | TRBD2 | CASNGLALRNEQFF | TGTGCCAGCAATGGACTAGCCCTGCGGAATGAGCAGTTCTTC
15 | TRBJ1-5 | TRBV19 | once | . | CASITTLGSNQPQHF | TGTGCCAGTATCACGACACTAGGGAGCAATCAGCCCCAGCATTTT
16 | TRBJ2-1 | TRBV9 | . | . | CASSTQGLGSYNEQFF | TGTGCCAGCAGCACCCAGGGGCTGGGCTCCTACAATGAGCAGTTCTTC
15 | TRBJ1-5 | TRBV6-6 | . | TRBD1 | CAITGTGLGNQPQHF | TGTGCCATCACCGGGACAGGGCTCGGCAATCAGCCCCAGCATTTT
16 | TRBJ1-3 | TRBV15 | . | . | CATSTQGRTSGNTIYF | TGTGCCACCAGCACCCAGGGCAGAACCTCTGGAAACACCATATATTTT
14 | TRBJ1-5 | TRBV4-1 | . | TRBD1 | CASSLIQGHQPQHF | TGCGCCAGCAGCCTGATACAGGGGCATCAGCCCCAGCATTTT
14 | TRBJ2-7 | TRBV19 | . | TRBD1 | CASSTGTGGYEQYF | TGTGCCAGTAGTACCGGGACAGGGGGCTACGAGCAGTACTTC
18 | TRBJ1-1 | TRBV19 | . | TRBD1 | CASSVALTGPQMNTEAFF | TGTGCCAGTAGCGTCGCATTGACAGGGCCACAGATGAACACTGAAGCTTTCTTT
13 | TRBJ1-1 | TRBV3-1/TRBV3-2 | . | TRBD1 | CASTRQGSAEAFF | TGTGCCAGCACCAGACAGGGGTCGGCTGAAGCTTTCTTT
14 | TRBJ1-2 | TRBV28 | . | TRBD1 | CASSPGQANYGYTF | TGTGCCAGCAGCCCGGGACAGGCAAACTATGGCTACACCTTC
13 | TRBJ2-5 | TRBV4-1 | . | TRBD1 | CASMGQGAKTQYF | TGCGCCAGCATGGGACAGGGGGCTAAGACCCAGTACTTC
15 | TRBJ1-1 | TRBV5-1 | . | . | CASSPGGQPNTEAFF | TGCGCCAGCAGCCCGGGGGGGCAACCGAACACTGAAGCTTTCTTT
13 | TRBJ1-6 | TRBV12-3/TRBV12-4 | . | . | CASDTGSSAPLHF | TGTGCCAGCGATACAGGGAGTAGCGCACCCCTCCACTTT
17 | TRBJ2-7 | TRBV25-1 | . | TRBD1 | CASSELGTGQSSYEQYF | TGTGCCAGCAGTGAATTGGGAACGGGACAGAGCTCCTACGAGCAGTACTTC
14 | TRBJ2-3 | TRBV6-4 | . | . | CASSDGGGPDTQYF | TGTGCCAGCAGTGATGGCGGGGGCCCAGATACGCAGTATTTT
19 | TRBJ1-5 | TRBV18 | . | TRBD1 | CASSPPPGQGLYSNQPQHF | TGTGCCAGCTCACCACCCCCGGGACAGGGGCTTTATAGCAATCAGCCCCAGCATTTT
15 | TRBJ1-1 | TRBV5-1 | . | . | CASSLGPGGNTEAFF | TGCGCCAGCAGCTTGGGGCCAGGAGGGAACACTGAAGCTTTCTTT
14 | TRBJ2-2 | TRBV19 | . | . | CASSIPGNTGELFF | TGTGCCAGTAGTATACCAGGGAACACCGGGGAGCTGTTTTTT
14 | TRBJ2-7 | TRBV7-9 | few | . | CASSPSAGLREQYF | TGTGCCAGCAGCCCGTCAGCCGGACTTCGGGAGCAGTACTTC
15 | TRBJ2-2 | TRBV7-2 | . | . | CASSLVRVGTGELFF | TGTGCCAGCAGCTTAGTCAGGGTAGGCACCGGGGAGCTGTTTTTT
16 | TRBJ1-5 | TRBV10-3 | . | . | CAISESGSGSNQPQHF | TGTGCCATCAGTGAGTCGGGATCAGGGTCTAATCAGCCCCAGCATTTT
16 | TRBJ2-2 | TRBV28 | . | . | CASSPPMRLGTGELFF | TGTGCCAGCAGTCCCCCCATGAGGCTTGGAACCGGGGAGCTGTTTTTT
13 | TRBJ2-7 | TRBV3-1/TRBV3-2 | . | . | CASSQSPSGEQYF | TGTGCCAGCAGCCAGTCGCCGTCAGGGGAGCAGTACTTC
12 | TRBJ2-7 | TRBV5-6 | . | TRBD2 | CAIRGGFYEQYF | TGTGCTATACGGGGAGGGTTCTACGAGCAGTACTTC
20 | TRBJ2-3 | TRBV4-1 | . | TRBD2 | CASSQRDSRGTSGGRDTQYF | TGCGCCAGCAGCCAGAGGGACAGCCGGGGGACTAGCGGGGGTAGAGATACGCAGTATTTT
16 | TRBJ2-3 | TRBV3-1/TRBV3-2 | . | TRBD2 | CASSQDFTSGADTQYF | TGTGCCAGCAGCCAAGATTTTACTAGCGGCGCAGATACGCAGTATTTT
14 | TRBJ1-2 | TRBV2 | . | TRBD1 | CASRPGQDSYGYTF | TGTGCCAGCAGGCCCGGACAGGACTCCTATGGCTACACCTTC
15 | TRBJ2-2 | TRBV19 | . | TRBD2 | CASLKRREGTGELFF | TGTGCCAGCCTGAAACGGCGGGAGGGGACCGGGGAGCTGTTTTTT
15 | TRBJ1-6 | TRBV5-1 | . | TRBD1 | CASSLVEGAGSPLHF | TGCGCCAGCAGCTTGGTCGAGGGGGCCGGTTCACCCCTCCACTTT
17 | TRBJ2-5 | TRBV5-1 | . | TRBD2 | CASNPLSPGLATETQYF | TGCGCCAGTAACCCCCTTTCCCCGGGACTAGCGACAGAGACCCAGTACTTC
14 | TRBJ2-7 | TRBV6-5 | . | TRBD2 | CASSYGGGEFEQYF | TGTGCCAGCAGTTACGGCGGGGGGGAGTTCGAGCAGTACTTC
15 | TRBJ1-6 | TRBV5-1 | . | . | CASSLDRTPNSPLHF | TGCGCCAGCAGCTTGGACAGGACACCGAATTCACCCCTCCACTTT
10 | TRBJ2-3 | TRBV2 | . | . | CASRLTTQYF | TGTGCCAGCAGGCTAACTACGCAGTATTTT
12 | TRBJ1-2 | TRBV20-1 | . | . | CSASVWPYGYTF | TGCAGTGCTAGTGTATGGCCGTATGGCTACACCTTC
18 | TRBJ2-2 | TRBV5-1 | . | TRBD2 | CASSLVTSGRADTGELFF | TGCGCCAGCAGCTTGGTGACTAGCGGGAGGGCCGACACCGGGGAGCTGTTTTTT
17 | TRBJ2-3 | TRBV12-5 | once | TRBD2 | CASGLDLAGGTADTQYF | TGTGCTAGTGGTTTGGACCTAGCGGGGGGGACGGCAGATACGCAGTATTTT
14 | TRBJ2-7 | TRBV19 | . | . | CASSRRGIGEEQYF | TGTGCCAGTAGTCGGAGAGGGATAGGTGAGGAGCAGTACTTC
16 | TRBJ2-2 | TRBV5-4 | . | TRBD2 | CASSLMLAGGTGELFF | TGTGCCAGCAGCTTGATGCTAGCGGGGGGTACCGGGGAGCTGTTTTTT
17 | TRBJ1-4 | TRBV7-9 | once | TRBD1 | CASTLVRTGVGNEKLFF | TGTGCCAGCACCCTCGTCCGGACAGGGGTTGGTAATGAAAAACTGTTTTTT
16 | TRBJ1-4 | TRBV3-1/TRBV3-2 | . | TRBD1 | CASSRTLGTADEKLFF | TGTGCCAGCAGCCGAACTCTAGGGACAGCGGATGAAAAACTGTTTTTT
13 | TRBJ2-7 | TRBV7-9 | . | . | CASSSGFSYEQYF | TGTGCCAGCAGTTCCGGGTTCAGCTACGAGCAGTACTTC
16 | TRBJ1-4 | TRBV5-1 | . | TRBD1 | CASSPRDRARNEKLFF | TGCGCCAGCAGCCCCCGGGACAGGGCTAGGAATGAAAAACTGTTTTTT
17 | TRBJ1-3 | TRBV2 | . | TRBD1 | CASTKGTGTSSGNTIYF | TGTGCCAGCACGAAGGGGACAGGCACAAGCTCTGGAAACACCATATATTTT
16 | TRBJ1-5 | TRBV7-9 | . | . | CASSLGPAGSNQPQHF | TGTGCCAGCAGCTTAGGTCCGGCGGGGAGCAATCAGCCCCAGCATTTT
14 | TRBJ1-2 | TRBV3-1/TRBV3-2 | . | . | CASSQVEINYGYTF | TGTGCCAGCAGCCAAGTTGAGATAAACTATGGCTACACCTTC
14 | TRBJ1-2 | TRBV5-4 | . | . | CASRWAGGNYGYTF | TGTGCCAGCAGGTGGGCCGGTGGTAACTATGGCTACACCTTC
16 | TRBJ2-7 | TRBV9 | . | TRBD2 | CASSRSPSGATYEQYF | TGTGCCAGCAGTCGTAGTCCTAGCGGGGCCACCTACGAGCAGTACTTC
16 | TRBJ1-2 | TRBV28 | . | TRBD1 | CASRPSLGQGNYGYTF | TGTGCCAGCAGACCCTCCCTAGGACAGGGTAACTATGGCTACACCTTC
14 | TRBJ1-5 | TRBV27 | . | TRBD1 | CASRAAGGHQPQHF | TGTGCCAGCAGGGCCGCAGGGGGGCATCAGCCCCAGCATTTT
15 | TRBJ1-3 | TRBV20-1 | . | . | CSASAGGGSGNTIYF | TGCAGTGCTAGTGCTGGGGGGGGTTCTGGAAACACCATATATTTT
13 | TRBJ1-5 | TRBV27 | once | . | CASGTQSPQPQHF | TGTGCCAGCGGGACACAATCACCCCAGCCCCAGCATTTT
15 | TRBJ1-5 | TRBV5-1 | . | TRBD1 | CASSLGQGAGQPQHF | TGCGCCAGCAGCTTAGGACAGGGGGCGGGTCAGCCCCAGCATTTT
15 | TRBJ2-2 | TRBV29-1 | . | TRBD2 | CSVGTSGTNTGELFF | TGCAGCGTCGGCACTAGCGGGACGAACACCGGGGAGCTGTTTTTT